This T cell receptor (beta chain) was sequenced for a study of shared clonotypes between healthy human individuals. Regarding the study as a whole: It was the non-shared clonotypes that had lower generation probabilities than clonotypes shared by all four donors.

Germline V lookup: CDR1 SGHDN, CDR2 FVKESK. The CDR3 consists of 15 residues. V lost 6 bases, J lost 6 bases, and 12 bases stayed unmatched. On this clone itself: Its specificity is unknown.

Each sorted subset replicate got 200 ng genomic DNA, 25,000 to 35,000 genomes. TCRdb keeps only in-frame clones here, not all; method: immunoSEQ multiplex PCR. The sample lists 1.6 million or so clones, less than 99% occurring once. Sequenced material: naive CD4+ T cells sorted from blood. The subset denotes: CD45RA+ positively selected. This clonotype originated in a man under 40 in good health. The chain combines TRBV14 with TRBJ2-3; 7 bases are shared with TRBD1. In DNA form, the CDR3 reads TGTGCCAGCAGAAAGACAGGGCTGGGCGCGGATACGCAGTATTTT. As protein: CASRKTGLGADTQYF.